This T cell receptor beta chain was obtained from a study of long-term antiretroviral therapy in people with HIV. Run at survey level, the immunoSEQ assay was version v3.0. Generated by immunoSEQ multiplex PCR, the TCRdb table keeps only in-frame clones and is missing some. The sample lists some 40,000 clones, about 94% occurring once. In this sample, this clone turned up once. Germline V gene data show CDR1 as GTSNPN and CDR2 as SVGIG (reference sequence). The CDR3 is 14 amino acids. V lost 8 bases to trimming and J lost 8 bases, with 19 bases between them. Source: unsorted PBMCs, taken about 9 years after starting antiretroviral therapy. The J gene is TRBJ1-6, the V gene TRBV30, with D hard to call. The sequence was obtained from a man aged 30 to 45 with HIV. For the CDR3, the DNA is TGTGCCGGACTAAGCCTCTCGGGGTATTCACCCCTCCACTTT. Translation: CAGLSLSGYSPLHF.